These 13 T cell receptor beta chains share one sample of origin, sequenced in a study of OX40 agonist ivuxolimab in advanced cancers. Only in-frame clones appear in the TCRdb table, and some are missing; sequencing was by immunoSEQ multiplex PCR. This sample has roughly 60,000 clones, with 80% to 90% found just once. The sequenced sample was CD4+ or CD8+ T cells sorted from blood, obtained in a trial of the OX40 agonist ivuxolimab. The receptors stem from an adult with an advanced solid tumor such as melanoma, head and neck, liver or kidney cancer.

This CDR3 is CASSRAGGEQYF. CDR3 DNA: TGTGCCAGCAGCCGAGCGGGGGGCGAGCAGTACTTC. The chain links TRBV7-2 to TRBJ2-7, with 9 nucleotides matching TRBD2. With V trimmed by 5 bases and J by 6 bases, 2 bases remained unmatched. The V gene's germline CDR1 is SGHTA and CDR2 FQGNSA. The CDR3 contains 12 residues.

The CDR3 spells CASSSSRDYSYEQYF. For the CDR3, the DNA is TGTGCCAGCTCATCATCTCGGGATTACTCCTACGAGCAGTACTTC. The genes are TRBV18 and TRBJ2-7, with D tentatively TRBD2 (5 bases). The CDR3 contains 15 residues. The V and J ends lost 5 bases and 0 bases respectively, with 14 bases between them. CDR1 and CDR2 (germline): KGHSH, LQKENI.

V and J are TRBV6-5 and TRBJ2-1; D assignment may be TRBD1 or TRBD2 (6 bases each). Per the germline V gene, CDR1 is MNHEY and CDR2 is SVGAGI. V dropped 6 bases and J dropped 6 bases, with 18 bases sitting between them. CDR3 length equals 15 residues. The CDR3 reads CASSPRGLRPNEQFF. The CDR3 coding sequence is TGTGCCAGCAGCCCCCGGGGGCTTCGACCCAATGAGCAGTTCTTC.

This clone showed up just once. The genes are TRBV7-2 and TRBJ1-2; D uncertain. Trimming removed 5 bases at V and 5 bases at J, with 9 bases between. This CDR3 comprises 12 residues. Germline lookup yields CDR1 SGHTA and CDR2 FQGNSA. DNA for the CDR3: TGTGCCAGCAGCCTACGAGAATATGGCTACACCTTC. This sequence encodes CASSLREYGYTF.

This clone occurred once. The chain uses TRBV15 and TRBJ1-2, with D uncertain. The CDR3 length is 13 residues. V shed 4 bases and J shed 8 bases, with 14 bases lying between them. The germline V gene encodes CDR1 LNHNV and CDR2 YYDKDF (reference sequence). This chain's CDR3 is CATSTGLYGGYTF. DNA for the CDR3: TGTGCCACCAGCACTGGTTTGTACGGCGGCTACACCTTC.

A single count supports this clone. V usage is TRBV19 and J usage is TRBJ1-2; TRBD1 is a possible D gene (6 bases). The CDR3 is made up of 13 amino acids. Germline values: CDR1 LNHDA, CDR2 SQIVND (reference sequence). Trimming stripped 6 bases from V and 4 bases from J, with 12 bases between. CDR3 nucleotide sequence: TGTGCCAGTAGCATGCCAGGGGTCTATGGCTACACCTTC. This translates into CASSMPGVYGYTF.

The J gene is TRBJ1-4, the V gene TRBV28; no clear D. Trimming shortened V by 5 bases and J by 6 bases, and 13 bases separated the two germline ends. From germline, CDR1 is MDHEN and CDR2 SYDVKM. The CDR3 sequence is 14 residues long. The CDR3 DNA follows: TGTGCCAGCAGTAATAACCGAGGGTATGAAAAACTGTTTTTT. The encoded protein is CASSNNRGYEKLFF.

The V gene is TRBV5-6, the J gene TRBJ2-1; D is possibly TRBD1 (5 bases). Germline loops: CDR1 SGHDT, CDR2 YYEEEE. The CDR3 runs 12 residues. With 4 bases removed from V and 9 bases from J, the gap between germline ends came to 11 bases. CDR3 protein: CASSRQGVEQFF. CDR3 nucleotides: TGTGCCAGCAGCCGCCAGGGCGTTGAGCAGTTCTTC.

The V call is TRBV2, the J call TRBJ2-7; tentatively, D is TRBD2 (6 bases). There are 14 residues in the CDR3. CDR1 is SNHLY and CDR2 is FYNNEI in the germline V gene. V lost 7 bases to trimming and J lost 6 bases, with 19 bases between them. The CDR3 bases are TGTGCCAGCACTAGTGGCGGGGTGTTCCCCGAGCAGTACTTC. This gives the protein CASTSGGVFPEQYF.

This clone was counted between two and nine times. The chain combines TRBV5-1 with TRBJ1-4; D remains ambiguous. The CDR3 length is 17 residues. CDR1 is SGHRS and CDR2 is YFSETQ in the germline V gene. V lost 4 bases, J lost 0 bases, and 16 bases lay in between. Here the CDR3 reads CASSLIGRAATNEKLFF. CDR3 sequence (DNA): TGCGCCAGCAGCCTGATAGGTAGAGCAGCAACTAATGAAAAACTGTTTTTT.

This clone was recorded once. This sequence joins TRBV10-3 and TRBJ1-1, with D perhaps TRBD1 (6 bases). The CDR3 spans 15 residues. V was pared by 6 bases and J by 6 bases, with 20 bases between. The germline V gene encodes CDR1 ENHRY and CDR2 SYGVKD. The CDR3 loop reads CAISSGQPAWAEAFF. As DNA, the CDR3 is TGTGCCATCAGCTCTGGACAGCCTGCTTGGGCTGAAGCTTTCTTT.

The chain couples TRBV11-2 to TRBJ1-5; the D gene is possibly TRBD1 (5 bases). This CDR3 region has 13 residues. CDR1 SGHAT and CDR2 FQNNGV come from the germline V gene. V was cut by 5 bases and J by 10 bases, with 15 bases left in between. CDR3 sequence: CASSLWGDGPQHF. In DNA, the CDR3 is TGTGCCAGCAGCCTGTGGGGGGATGGACCCCAGCATTTT.

This clone was seen more than once but under ten times. This chain joins TRBV12-5 and TRBJ2-5; tentatively, D is TRBD1 or TRBD2 (6 bases each). The CDR3 contains 15 residues. Germline V gene lookup returns CDR1 LGHNT and CDR2 FRNRAP. V lost 2 bases and J 5 bases, leaving 15 bases between the germline ends. Written as DNA, the CDR3 is TGTGCTAGTGGTTTGAGGAGGGGGGCCAGGGAGACCCAGTACTTC. It specifies CASGLRRGARETQYF.